Following are 15 T cell receptor beta chains from one sample sequenced in a study of blood T cell repertoires in COVID-19. Sequencing used immunoSEQ multiplex PCR; TCRdb keeps in-frame clones, though not all of them. The sample has fewer than 700,000 clones, roughly 91% seen once. The specimen was peripheral blood. The receptors come from a woman aged 45-60 years with COVID-19, enrolled during active disease.

For this clone: In the same sample, other DNA sequences code for this CDR3. The gene calls are TRBV10-3 and TRBJ1-2; D call uncertain. Germline CDR1 is ENHRY and CDR2 is SYGVKD. Trimming took off 3 bases at V and 4 bases at J, with 6 bases between the two ends. This CDR3 is built from 12 residues. In DNA form, the CDR3 reads TGTGCCATCAGTGAATCCGGCTATGGCTACACCTTC. This encodes CAISESGYGYTF.

This chain links TRBV6-5 with TRBJ1-4, with 8 bases matching TRBD1. The CDR3 spans 12 residues. Losses at the gene ends were 5 bases for V and 10 bases for J; bases not matched to a gene: 3. The germline V gene encodes CDR1 MNHEY and CDR2 SVGAGI. The CDR3 sequence: CASSPGTGKLFF. The CDR3 DNA follows: TGTGCCAGCAGTCCCGGGACAGGAAAACTGTTTTTT.

The chain has TRBV5-4 and TRBJ1-1, with TRBD1 matching over 8 bases. V trimming: 4 bases; J trimming: 2 bases; junction bases outside the gene matches: 7. Looked up from germline, CDR1 is SGHNT and CDR2 is YYREEE (reference sequence). This CDR3 is built from 15 residues. CDR3 residues: CASSTGGQLNTEAFF. The CDR3 DNA reads TGTGCCAGCAGCACAGGGGGACAGCTAAACACTGAAGCTTTCTTT.

The chain couples TRBV11-2 to TRBJ1-1; perhaps TRBD1 as D (6 bases). Germline lookup yields CDR1 SGHAT and CDR2 FQNNGV. The CDR3 extends over 17 amino acids. V was shortened by 0 bases and J by 0 bases, with 14 bases between the two germline ends. In DNA form, the CDR3 reads TGTGCCAGCAGCTTAGACGCGGGGGGGCAGATGAACACTGAAGCTTTCTTT. The encoded protein is CASSLDAGGQMNTEAFF. The complete variable domain, with remaining parts taken from reference TRBV11-2 and TRBJ1-1, reads EAGVAQSPRYKIIEKRQSVAFWCNPISGHATLYWYQQILGQGPKLLIQFQNNGVVDDSQLPKDRFSAERLKGVDSTLKIQPAKLEDSAVYLCASSLDAGGQMNTEAFFGQGTRLTVV.

The chain links TRBV19 to TRBJ1-3; perhaps TRBD1 as D (6 bases). V was shortened by 3 bases and J by 2 bases, with 14 bases between the two germline ends. Germline loops: CDR1 LNHDA, CDR2 SQIVND (reference sequence). The CDR3 length is 16 residues. DNA for the CDR3: TGTGCCAGTAGTATGGACAGAGGCGGTACTGGAAACACCATATATTTT. Protein product: CASSMDRGGTGNTIYF.

This rearrangement joins TRBV9 to TRBJ1-3; D possibly corresponds to TRBD1 (5 bases). V was shortened by 4 bases and J by 8 bases, with 13 bases between the two germline ends. This CDR3 is 13 amino acids long. Germline CDR1 reads SGDLS; CDR2 reads YYNGEE. DNA for the CDR3: TGTGCCAGCAGCCCCTCAACGGGGGACACCATATATTTT. Encoded protein: CASSPSTGDTIYF.

The V and J genes are TRBV6-5 and TRBJ1-5; D not resolved. V was clipped by 8 bases and J by 3 bases, with 11 bases between them. Per the germline V gene, CDR1 is MNHEY and CDR2 is SVGAGI. CDR3 size: 13 residues. CDR3 DNA: TGTGCCAGCCGGTCGGGTTTCAATCAGCCCCAGCATTTT. Protein product: CASRSGFNQPQHF.

This clone was observed a handful of times. This chain joins TRBV6-6 and TRBJ1-6, with TRBD1 identical over 9 bases. J gave up 6 bases and V 1 base, and 1 base lay outside the gene matches. Germline assignment: CDR1 MNHNY and CDR2 SVGAGI (reference sequence). The CDR3 contains 15 residues. The CDR3: CASSYWDRVNSPLHF. Written as DNA, the CDR3 is TGTGCCAGCAGTTACTGGGACAGGGTTAATTCACCCCTCCACTTT.

The rearrangement uses TRBV7-8 and TRBJ2-7, with 7 bases fitting TRBD1. Germline-derived CDR1 and CDR2 are SGHVS and FQNEAQ. Unmatched junction bases numbered 3, after V lost 0 bases and J lost 1 base. The CDR3 spans 15 residues. CDR3 nucleotide sequence: TGTGCCAGCAGCTTAGCTAGGGGACAGTCCTACGAGCAGTACTTC. It specifies CASSLARGQSYEQYF.

The rearrangement uses TRBV6-5 and TRBJ2-2, with D uncertain. Germline V gene lookup returns CDR1 MNHEY and CDR2 SVGAGI. Trimming left V 6 bases short and J 2 bases short, with 4 bases between. The CDR3 is made up of 12 amino acids. The CDR3 reads CASRSNTGELFF. In nucleotides, the CDR3 is TGTGCCAGCAGATCTAACACCGGGGAGCTGTTTTTT.

The chain employs TRBV7-9 and TRBJ2-6; the D gene is possibly TRBD1 (5 bases). Germline CDR1 is SEHNR and CDR2 is FQNEAQ (reference sequence). V was clipped by 5 bases and J by 1 base, with 9 bases between them. There are 15 residues in the CDR3. The CDR3: CASSPQGSGANVLTF. The DNA of the CDR3 is TGTGCCAGCAGCCCCCAGGGATCTGGGGCCAACGTCCTGACTTTC.

This clone has only a few counts. The V call is TRBV15, the J call TRBJ1-3; no clear D gene. CDR3 length: 13 amino acids. CDR1 is LNHNV, CDR2 YYDKDF, per germline (reference sequence). Trimming stripped 1 base from V and 11 bases from J, with 12 bases between. The CDR3 nucleotides read TGTGCCACCAGCAGAGGCCCCGTGGAGCCCATATATTTT. Amino acid sequence: CATSRGPVEPIYF.

V is TRBV3-1 (or the pseudogene TRBV3-2) and J is TRBJ2-7, with D tentatively TRBD2 (7 bases). V lost 4 bases and J 0 bases, leaving 13 bases between the germline ends. The germline V gene encodes CDR1 LGHDT and CDR2 YNNKEL (reference sequence). CDR3 length equals 15 residues. CDR3 coding DNA: TGTGCCAGCAGCCGCCCCCGGGGGGCCTCCTACGAGCAGTACTTC. Protein product: CASSRPRGASYEQYF.

The rearrangement uses TRBV30 and TRBJ1-6, with D tentatively TRBD1 (6 bases). The CDR3 runs 15 residues. From germline, CDR1 is GTSNPN and CDR2 SVGIG (reference sequence). V lost 0 bases, J lost 6 bases, and 12 bases lay in between. The CDR3 DNA follows: TGTGCCTGGAGTGTACGAGGCAGGGGTAATTCACCCCTCCACTTT. The encoded protein is CAWSVRGRGNSPLHF.

This sequence joins TRBV24-1 and TRBJ2-2; maybe TRBD1 (8 bases). The CDR3 totals 15 residues. Germline V gene data show CDR1 as KGHDR and CDR2 as SFDVKD. Deletions cut 7 bases from V and 6 bases from J, with 17 bases between. CDR3: CATSRGQGGAGELFF. Here the CDR3 DNA reads TGTGCCACCAGCCGAGGACAGGGAGGGGCCGGGGAGCTGTTTTTT.